The text below deals with one T cell receptor (beta chain). The antigen remains undetermined. One end of the junction fails to match germline, which may point to a read error. No cell sorting was done before RNA was extracted from the tissue. This record belongs to a study of tumor and adjacent non-tumor tissue in lung cancer. Three rounds of nested PCR, following a modified ARM-PCR protocol, produced the TCRbeta library. TCRdb redid the calling of the multiplex PCR reads with MiXCR, one entry per CDR3 protein. The sample lists about 75,000 distinct CDR3 sequences, roughly 80% occurring once. This CDR3 has 13 amino acids. Per germline, CDR1 SGHAT and CDR2 FQNNGV. Regarding the study as a whole: Patients with more diverse tumor TCRs had worse survival. Compared with tumor, normal lung showed significantly lower TCR diversity.

The sequencing sample was made of lung tumor tissue. The chain has TRBV11-2 and TRBJ1-5; the D is unclear. This receptor was identified in a woman aged 45-60 years with non-small cell lung cancer. CDR3 DNA: TGCGCCAGCAACCCCTCTCGTAATCAGCCCCAGCATTTT. Translation: CASNPSRNQPQHF.